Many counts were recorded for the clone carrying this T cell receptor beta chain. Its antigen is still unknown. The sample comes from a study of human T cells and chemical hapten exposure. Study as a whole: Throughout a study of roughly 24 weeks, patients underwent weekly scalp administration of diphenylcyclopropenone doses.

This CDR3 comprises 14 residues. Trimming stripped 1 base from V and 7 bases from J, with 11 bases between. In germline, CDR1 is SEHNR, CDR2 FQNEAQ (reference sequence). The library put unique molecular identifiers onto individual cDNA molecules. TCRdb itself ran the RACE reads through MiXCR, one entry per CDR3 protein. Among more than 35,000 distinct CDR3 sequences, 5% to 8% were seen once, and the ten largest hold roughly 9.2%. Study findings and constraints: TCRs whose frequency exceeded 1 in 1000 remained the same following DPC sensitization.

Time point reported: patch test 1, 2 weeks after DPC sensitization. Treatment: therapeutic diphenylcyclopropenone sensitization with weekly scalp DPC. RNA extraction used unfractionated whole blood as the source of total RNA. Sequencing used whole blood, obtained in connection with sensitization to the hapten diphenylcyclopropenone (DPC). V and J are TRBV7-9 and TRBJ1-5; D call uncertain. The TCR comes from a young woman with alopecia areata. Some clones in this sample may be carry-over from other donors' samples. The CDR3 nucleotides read TGTGCCAGCAGCTTAGGGATAGGGAAGCAGCCCCAGCATTTT. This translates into CASSLGIGKQPQHF.